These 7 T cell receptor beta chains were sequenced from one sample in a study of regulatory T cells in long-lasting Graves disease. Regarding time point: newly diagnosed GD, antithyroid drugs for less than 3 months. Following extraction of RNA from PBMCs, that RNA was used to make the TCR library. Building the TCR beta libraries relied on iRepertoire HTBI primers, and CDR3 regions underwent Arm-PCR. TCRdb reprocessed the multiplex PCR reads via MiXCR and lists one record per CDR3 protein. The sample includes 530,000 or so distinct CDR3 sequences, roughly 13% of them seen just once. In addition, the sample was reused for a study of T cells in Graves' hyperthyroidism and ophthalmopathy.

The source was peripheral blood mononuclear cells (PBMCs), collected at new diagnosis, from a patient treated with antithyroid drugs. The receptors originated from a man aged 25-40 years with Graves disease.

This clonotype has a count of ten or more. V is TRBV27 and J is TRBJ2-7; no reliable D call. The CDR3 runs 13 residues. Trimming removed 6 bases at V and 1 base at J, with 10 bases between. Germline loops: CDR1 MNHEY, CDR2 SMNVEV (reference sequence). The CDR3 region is CASSLTRSYEQYF. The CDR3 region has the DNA TGTGCCAGCAGCTTGACTCGGTCCTACGAGCAGTACTTC.

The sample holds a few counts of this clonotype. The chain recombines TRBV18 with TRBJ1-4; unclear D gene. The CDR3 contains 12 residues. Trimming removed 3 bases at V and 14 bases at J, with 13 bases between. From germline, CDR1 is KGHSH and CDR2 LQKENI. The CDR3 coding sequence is TGTGCCAGCTCACCCCCCCCGAAAACTCTGTTTTTT. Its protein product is CASSPPPKTLFF.

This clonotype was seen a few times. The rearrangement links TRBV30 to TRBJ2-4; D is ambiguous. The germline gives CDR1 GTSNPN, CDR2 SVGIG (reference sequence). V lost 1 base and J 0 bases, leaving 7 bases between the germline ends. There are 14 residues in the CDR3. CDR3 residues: CAWSGTLAKNIQYF. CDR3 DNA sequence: TGTGCCTGGAGTGGGACCTTAGCCAAAAACATTCAGTACTTC.

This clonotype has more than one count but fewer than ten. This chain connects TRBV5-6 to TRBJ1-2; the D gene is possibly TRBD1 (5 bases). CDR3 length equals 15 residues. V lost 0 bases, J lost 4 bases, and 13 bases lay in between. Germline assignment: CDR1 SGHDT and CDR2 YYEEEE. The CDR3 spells CASSLEPGVGYGYTF. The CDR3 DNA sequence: TGTGCCAGCAGCTTGGAACCGGGGGTTGGCTATGGCTACACCTTC.

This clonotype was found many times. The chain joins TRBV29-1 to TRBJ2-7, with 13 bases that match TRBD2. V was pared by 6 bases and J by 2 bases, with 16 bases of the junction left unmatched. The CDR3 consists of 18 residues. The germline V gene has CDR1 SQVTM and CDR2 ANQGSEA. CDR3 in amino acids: CSVASQGMGLAGTYEQYF. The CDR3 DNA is TGCAGCGTCGCCTCACAGGGGATGGGACTAGCGGGGACCTACGAGCAGTACTTC.

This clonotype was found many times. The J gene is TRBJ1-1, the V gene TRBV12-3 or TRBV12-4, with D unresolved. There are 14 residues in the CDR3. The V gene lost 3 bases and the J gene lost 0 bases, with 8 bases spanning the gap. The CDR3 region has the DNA TGTGCCAGCAGTTTTGGGTCGGTGAACACTGAAGCTTTCTTT. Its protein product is CASSFGSVNTEAFF.

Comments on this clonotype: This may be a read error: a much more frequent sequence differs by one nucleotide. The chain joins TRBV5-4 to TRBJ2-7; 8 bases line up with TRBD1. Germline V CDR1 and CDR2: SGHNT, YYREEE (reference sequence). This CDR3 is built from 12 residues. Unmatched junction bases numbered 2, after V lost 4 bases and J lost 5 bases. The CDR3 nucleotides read TGTGCCAGCAGCAACAGGGGGAACGAGCAGTACTTC. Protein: CASSNRGNEQYF.